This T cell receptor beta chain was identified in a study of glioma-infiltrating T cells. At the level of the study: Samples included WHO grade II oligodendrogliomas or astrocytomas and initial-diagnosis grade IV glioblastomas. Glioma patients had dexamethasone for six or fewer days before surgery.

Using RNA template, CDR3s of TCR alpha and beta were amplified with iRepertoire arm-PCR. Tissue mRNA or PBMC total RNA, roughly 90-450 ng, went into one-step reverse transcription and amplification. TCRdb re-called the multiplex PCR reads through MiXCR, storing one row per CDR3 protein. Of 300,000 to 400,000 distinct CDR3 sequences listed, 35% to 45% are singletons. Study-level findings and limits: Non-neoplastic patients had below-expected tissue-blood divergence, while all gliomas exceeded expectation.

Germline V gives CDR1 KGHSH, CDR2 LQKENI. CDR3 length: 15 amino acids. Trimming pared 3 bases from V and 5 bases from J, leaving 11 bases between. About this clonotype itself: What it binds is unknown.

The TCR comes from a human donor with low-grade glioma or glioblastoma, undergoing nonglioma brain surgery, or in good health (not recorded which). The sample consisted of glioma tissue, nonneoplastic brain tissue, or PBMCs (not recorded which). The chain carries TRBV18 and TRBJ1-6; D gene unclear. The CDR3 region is CASSPWTANNSPLHF. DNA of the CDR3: TGTGCCAGCTCACCCTGGACGGCTAATAATTCACCCCTCCACTTT.